This TCR beta chain was sequenced for a study of human T cells and chemical hapten exposure. For the study at large: Patch tests of 0.01% DPC on the upper back were read at 6 days. TCR yields differed between samples (mainly from small differences in pooled library volume).

As originally analysed: TCR counts had a median of 95,638 per sample and spanned roughly 23,224 to 700,000. TCRdb fed the RACE reads into MiXCR, producing one record per CDR3 protein. What appears here as the V and J calls and clone size reflects TCRdb's work, not the paper's. The sample lists about 120,000 distinct CDR3 sequences; roughly 13% were seen once. Looked up from germline, CDR1 is WSHSY and CDR2 is SAAADI. The V gene lost 2 bases and the J gene lost 7 bases, with 6 bases spanning the gap. The CDR3 spans 12 residues. Time point noted: patch test 1, 2 weeks after DPC sensitization. Treatment reported: therapeutic diphenylcyclopropenone sensitization with weekly scalp DPC. This clonotype was detected a few times.

The V call is TRBV10-2, the J call TRBJ1-5; D is uncertain. This specimen consisted of whole blood, obtained in connection with sensitization to the hapten diphenylcyclopropenone (DPC). The receptor comes from a man aged 18 to 30 with alopecia areata. Some clones in this sample may be carry-over from other donors' samples. The chain's CDR3 is CASSEGSQPQHF. The CDR3 region has the DNA TGCGCCAGCAGTGAGGGTTCCCAGCCCCAGCATTTT.